The clone carrying this T cell receptor beta chain was observed at least ten times. The data belong to a study of T-cell reconstitution after alpha-beta-depleted transplantation in children. This CDR3 region has 15 residues. CDR1 and CDR2 (germline): SGHRS, YFSETQ. V was clipped by 4 bases and J by 4 bases, with 17 bases between them. The TCRbeta library was prepared with unique molecular identifiers. One entry per CDR3 protein results from TCRdb running MiXCR on the PCR reads. Among roughly 100,000 distinct CDR3 sequences listed, 7.5% to 9.5% were seen once. The rearrangement links TRBV5-1 to TRBJ2-5, with D possibly being TRBD1 (5 bases). The sequence was collected from a human donor who donated a stem cell graft to a child with congenital amegakaryocytic thrombocytopenia. This material consisted of PBMCs from the stem cell graft donor, taken from the stem cell graft. This CDR3 reads CASSLDTPERETQYF. DNA for the CDR3: TGCGCCAGCAGCCTGGACACACCCGAGAGAGAGACCCAGTACTTC. The full variable domain, in which reference TRBV5-1 and TRBJ2-5 provide the parts outside the CDR3, is KAGVTQTPRYLIKTRGQQVTLSCSPISGHRSVSWYQQTPGQGLQFLFEYFSETQRNKGNFPGRFSGRQFSNSRSEMNVSTLELGDSALYLCASSLDTPERETQYFGPGTRLLVL.